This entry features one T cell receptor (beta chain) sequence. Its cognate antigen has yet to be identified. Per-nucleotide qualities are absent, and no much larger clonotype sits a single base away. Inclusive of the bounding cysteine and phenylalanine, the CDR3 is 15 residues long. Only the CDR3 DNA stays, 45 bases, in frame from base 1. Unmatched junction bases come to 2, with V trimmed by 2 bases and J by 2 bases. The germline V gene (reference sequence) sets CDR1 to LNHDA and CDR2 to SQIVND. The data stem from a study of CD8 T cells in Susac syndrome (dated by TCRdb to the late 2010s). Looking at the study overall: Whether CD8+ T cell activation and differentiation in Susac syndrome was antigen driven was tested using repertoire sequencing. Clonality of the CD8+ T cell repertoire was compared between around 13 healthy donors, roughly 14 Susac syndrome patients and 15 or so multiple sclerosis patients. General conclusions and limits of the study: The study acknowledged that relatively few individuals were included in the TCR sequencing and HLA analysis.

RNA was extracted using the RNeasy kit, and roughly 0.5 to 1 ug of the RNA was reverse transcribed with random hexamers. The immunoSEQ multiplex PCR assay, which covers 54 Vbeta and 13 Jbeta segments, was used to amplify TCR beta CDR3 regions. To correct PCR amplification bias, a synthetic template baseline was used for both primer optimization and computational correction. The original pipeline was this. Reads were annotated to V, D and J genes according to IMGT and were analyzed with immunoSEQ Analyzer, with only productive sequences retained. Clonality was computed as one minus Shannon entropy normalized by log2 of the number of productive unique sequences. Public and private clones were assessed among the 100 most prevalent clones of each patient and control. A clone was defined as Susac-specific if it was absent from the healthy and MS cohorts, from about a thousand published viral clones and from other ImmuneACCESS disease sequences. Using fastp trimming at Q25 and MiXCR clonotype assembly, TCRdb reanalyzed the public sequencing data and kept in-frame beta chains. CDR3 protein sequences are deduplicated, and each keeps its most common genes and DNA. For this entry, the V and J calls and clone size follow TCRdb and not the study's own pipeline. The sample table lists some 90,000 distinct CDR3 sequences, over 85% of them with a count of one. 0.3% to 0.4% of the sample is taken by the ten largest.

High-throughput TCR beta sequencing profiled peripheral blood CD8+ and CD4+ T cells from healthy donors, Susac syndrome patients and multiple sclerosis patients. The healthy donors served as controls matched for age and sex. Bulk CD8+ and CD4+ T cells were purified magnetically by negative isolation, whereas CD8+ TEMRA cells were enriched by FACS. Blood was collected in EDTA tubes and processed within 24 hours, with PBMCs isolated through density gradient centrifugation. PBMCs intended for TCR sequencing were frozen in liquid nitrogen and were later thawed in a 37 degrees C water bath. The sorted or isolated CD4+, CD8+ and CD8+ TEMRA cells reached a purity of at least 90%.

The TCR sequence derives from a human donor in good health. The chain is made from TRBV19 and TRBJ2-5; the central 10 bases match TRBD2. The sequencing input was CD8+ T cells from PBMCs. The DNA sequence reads TGTGCCAGTAGTATACTAGCGGGGGTACAAGAGACCCAGTACTTC. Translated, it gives CASSILAGVQETQYF.